These T cell receptor beta chains were read from a single sample in a study of blood T cell repertoires in COVID-19. The repertoire was sequenced with immunoSEQ multiplex PCR; TCRdb's copy has only in-frame clones and lacks some. This sample yields under 60,000 clones, of which 80% to 90% are seen a single time; 10% to 15% belongs to the top ten. Sequencing used peripheral blood. Receptor source: a human donor with active COVID-19. The donor label of this sample is uncertain. Each CDR3 is given with its conserved first and last residue. Each record gives: J gene, D gene, V gene, clone size, CDR3 protein, CDR3 DNA. D genes are given only for firm matches. A row's size may be missing; if present it is once, few, many or a size class.

j_call: TRBJ2-1
d_call: TRBD2
v_call: TRBV4-1
clone_size: once
cdr3_aa: CASSQVRLAVYNEQFF
cdr3_nt: TGCGCCAGCAGCCAAGTAAGACTAGCGGTATACAATGAGCAGTTCTTC

j_call: TRBJ1-2
d_call: -
v_call: TRBV19
clone_size: -
cdr3_aa: CASTLRGVAGDGYTF
cdr3_nt: TGTGCCAGTACCCTAAGGGGTGTGGCAGGGGATGGCTACACCTTC

j_call: TRBJ2-2
d_call: TRBD1
v_call: TRBV28
clone_size: -
cdr3_aa: CASLRDRQTGELFF
cdr3_nt: TGTGCCAGCCTCCGGGACAGACAAACCGGGGAGCTGTTTTTT

j_call: TRBJ1-1
d_call: -
v_call: TRBV7-2
clone_size: -
cdr3_aa: CASSYTVSTEAFF
cdr3_nt: TGTGCCAGCAGCTACACAGTGAGCACTGAAGCTTTCTTT

j_call: TRBJ2-1
d_call: TRBD2
v_call: TRBV6-2/TRBV6-3
clone_size: -
cdr3_aa: CASSRLAGGIEQFF
cdr3_nt: TGTGCCAGCAGTCGACTAGCGGGGGGGATTGAGCAGTTCTTC

j_call: TRBJ2-3
d_call: -
v_call: TRBV19
clone_size: -
cdr3_aa: CASSRALGLTDTQYF
cdr3_nt: TGTGCCAGTAGTAGGGCCCTGGGCCTTACAGATACGCAGTATTTT

j_call: TRBJ1-5
d_call: -
v_call: TRBV7-2
clone_size: -
cdr3_aa: CASSQNSRQPQHF
cdr3_nt: TGTGCCAGCAGCCAGAACAGTCGGCAGCCCCAGCATTTT

j_call: TRBJ2-1
d_call: TRBD2
v_call: TRBV28
clone_size: -
cdr3_aa: CASNERDTYNEQFF
cdr3_nt: TGTGCCAGCAATGAGCGGGATACCTACAATGAGCAGTTCTTC

j_call: TRBJ2-5
d_call: TRBD1
v_call: TRBV25-1
clone_size: -
cdr3_aa: CASSARTGTGGTETQYF
cdr3_nt: TGTGCCAGCAGTGCGAGAACCGGGACAGGGGGCACGGAGACCCAGTACTTC

j_call: TRBJ1-5
d_call: -
v_call: TRBV19
clone_size: -
cdr3_aa: CASSISGNQPQHF
cdr3_nt: TGTGCCAGTAGTATTTCGGGCAATCAGCCCCAGCATTTT

j_call: TRBJ2-5
d_call: TRBD1
v_call: TRBV5-1
clone_size: -
cdr3_aa: CASSINRGRVQETQYF
cdr3_nt: TGCGCCAGCAGCATCAACAGGGGGCGCGTCCAAGAGACCCAGTACTTC

j_call: TRBJ2-2
d_call: -
v_call: TRBV27
clone_size: -
cdr3_aa: CASSYAVGELFF
cdr3_nt: TGTGCCAGCAGTTACGCGGTCGGGGAGCTGTTTTTT

j_call: TRBJ2-1
d_call: TRBD2
v_call: TRBV6-4
clone_size: -
cdr3_aa: CASSERGGSYNEQFF
cdr3_nt: TGTGCCAGCAGTGAGCGGGGGGGCTCCTACAATGAGCAGTTCTTC

j_call: TRBJ2-1
d_call: -
v_call: TRBV4-3
clone_size: -
cdr3_aa: CATPRGGGYNEQFF
cdr3_nt: TGCGCCACCCCCCGGGGAGGTGGGTACAATGAGCAGTTCTTC

j_call: TRBJ2-1
d_call: TRBD2
v_call: TRBV3-1/TRBV3-2
clone_size: -
cdr3_aa: CASSPRALAGDNEQFF
cdr3_nt: TGTGCCAGCAGCCCCCGAGCACTAGCGGGAGATAATGAGCAGTTCTTC

j_call: TRBJ2-1
d_call: TRBD2
v_call: TRBV11-3
clone_size: -
cdr3_aa: CASSPRTSGSGYNEQFF
cdr3_nt: TGTGCCAGCAGCCCTCGGACTAGCGGGAGCGGTTACAATGAGCAGTTCTTC

j_call: TRBJ2-6
d_call: -
v_call: TRBV6-5
clone_size: once
cdr3_aa: CASRLTGSGANVLTF
cdr3_nt: TGTGCCAGCAGGCTGACGGGCTCTGGGGCCAACGTCCTGACTTTC

j_call: TRBJ2-1
d_call: TRBD2
v_call: TRBV28
clone_size: once
cdr3_aa: CASDRLAGRDEQFF
cdr3_nt: TGTGCCAGCGACCGGCTAGCGGGGCGGGATGAGCAGTTCTTC

j_call: TRBJ2-2
d_call: TRBD2
v_call: TRBV6-2/TRBV6-3
clone_size: -
cdr3_aa: CASSLAGGPRELFF
cdr3_nt: TGTGCCAGCAGCTTAGCGGGAGGGCCTAGGGAGCTGTTTTTT

j_call: TRBJ1-2
d_call: TRBD1
v_call: TRBV6-5
clone_size: -
cdr3_aa: CASRWTGEFYGYTF
cdr3_nt: TGTGCCAGCAGGTGGACAGGGGAATTCTATGGCTACACCTTC

j_call: TRBJ2-1
d_call: -
v_call: TRBV19
clone_size: -
cdr3_aa: CASRNSENFNNEQFF
cdr3_nt: TGTGCCAGTAGGAATAGCGAGAATTTCAACAATGAGCAGTTCTTC

j_call: TRBJ1-2
d_call: -
v_call: TRBV18
clone_size: -
cdr3_aa: CASSPPTVSADTF
cdr3_nt: TGTGCCAGCTCACCACCGACCGTTTCCGCGGACACCTTC

j_call: TRBJ2-5
d_call: -
v_call: TRBV11-3
clone_size: -
cdr3_aa: CASSSRQHQETQYF
cdr3_nt: TGTGCCAGCAGCTCTCGACAACACCAAGAGACCCAGTACTTC

j_call: TRBJ1-5
d_call: TRBD1
v_call: TRBV19
clone_size: -
cdr3_aa: CASSLTGVDQPQHF
cdr3_nt: TGTGCCAGTAGTCTTACAGGGGTGGATCAGCCCCAGCATTTT

j_call: TRBJ2-1
d_call: TRBD2
v_call: TRBV7-3
clone_size: -
cdr3_aa: CASSLKRGAGHNEQFF
cdr3_nt: TGTGCCAGCAGCTTAAAGCGGGGGGCCGGGCACAATGAGCAGTTCTTC

j_call: TRBJ1-1
d_call: -
v_call: TRBV7-9
clone_size: few
cdr3_aa: CASSLGRATTEAFF
cdr3_nt: TGTGCCAGCAGCTTAGGCAGGGCTACAACTGAAGCTTTCTTT

j_call: TRBJ1-4
d_call: TRBD1
v_call: TRBV4-1
clone_size: few
cdr3_aa: CASSQGLTGGGKLFF
cdr3_nt: TGCGCCAGCAGCCAAGGTTTGACAGGGGGCGGAAAACTGTTTTTT

j_call: TRBJ2-7
d_call: TRBD1
v_call: TRBV23-1
clone_size: -
cdr3_aa: CASSRAGTGDPHEQYF
cdr3_nt: TGCGCCAGCAGCCGGGCAGGGACAGGGGATCCCCACGAGCAGTACTTC

j_call: TRBJ2-4
d_call: -
v_call: TRBV6-6
clone_size: -
cdr3_aa: CASSYGHSGLNIQYF
cdr3_nt: TGTGCCAGCAGTTACGGGCACTCCGGCCTAAACATTCAGTACTTC

j_call: TRBJ2-1
d_call: TRBD2
v_call: TRBV2
clone_size: -
cdr3_aa: CASSPPFLAGKFF
cdr3_nt: TGTGCCAGCAGTCCCCCTTTCCTAGCGGGAAAGTTCTTC

j_call: TRBJ2-5
d_call: -
v_call: TRBV7-8
clone_size: -
cdr3_aa: CASRGWGGEETQYF
cdr3_nt: TGTGCCAGCAGGGGATGGGGGGGCGAAGAGACCCAGTACTTC

j_call: TRBJ2-1
d_call: TRBD2
v_call: TRBV5-1
clone_size: -
cdr3_aa: CASSFGASGTNEQFF
cdr3_nt: TGCGCCAGCAGCTTCGGGGCTAGCGGGACTAATGAGCAGTTCTTC

j_call: TRBJ1-5
d_call: -
v_call: TRBV21-1
clone_size: -
cdr3_aa: CASSPRRQNQPQHF
cdr3_nt: TGTGCCAGCAGCCCTCGAAGACAAAATCAGCCCCAGCATTTT

j_call: TRBJ1-1
d_call: TRBD1
v_call: TRBV29-1
clone_size: -
cdr3_aa: CSVTTGGVRTDTEAFF
cdr3_nt: TGCAGCGTTACCACAGGGGGCGTTAGGACTGACACTGAAGCTTTCTTT

j_call: TRBJ2-7
d_call: TRBD2
v_call: TRBV5-5
clone_size: -
cdr3_aa: CASSPTSGGTYEQYF
cdr3_nt: TGTGCCAGCAGCCCGACTAGCGGGGGGACCTACGAGCAGTACTTC

j_call: TRBJ2-7
d_call: TRBD2
v_call: TRBV12-3/TRBV12-4
clone_size: -
cdr3_aa: CASRLAGDEQYF
cdr3_nt: TGTGCCAGCAGACTAGCGGGAGACGAGCAGTACTTC

j_call: TRBJ1-3
d_call: -
v_call: TRBV19
clone_size: -
cdr3_aa: CASSIVGLRWSGNTIYF
cdr3_nt: TGTGCCAGTAGTATAGTAGGACTTCGATGGTCCGGAAACACCATATATTTT

j_call: TRBJ2-5
d_call: -
v_call: TRBV3-1/TRBV3-2
clone_size: once
cdr3_aa: CASSQVSHQETQYF
cdr3_nt: TGTGCCAGCAGCCAAGTCAGTCACCAAGAGACCCAGTACTTC

j_call: TRBJ2-3
d_call: -
v_call: TRBV11-1
clone_size: once
cdr3_aa: CASSSDRSTDTQYF
cdr3_nt: TGTGCCAGCAGCTCCGACAGGAGCACAGATACGCAGTATTTT